The 6 T cell receptor beta chains below come from one sample, sequenced in a study of blood T cells in healthy people across ages. Primers used in a second PCR of about 6 to 11 cycles were a sample-barcoded 5' primer and a J-beta primer mix. Each CDR3 protein gets one entry after TCRdb re-called the 5' RACE reads with MiXCR. The sample carries some 1,800,000 distinct CDR3 sequences, roughly 43% recorded once. Sequenced sample: blood. The receptors here all came from a human donor in good health.

This clonotype came up a few times. This chain uses TRBV29-1 with TRBJ1-4; D remains ambiguous. The germline gives CDR1 SQVTM, CDR2 ANQGSEA. Trimming shortened V by 8 bases and J by 8 bases, and 15 bases separated the two germline ends. This CDR3 contains 12 residues. CDR3 sequence reads: CSCAQMGEKLFF. The CDR3 nucleotides are TGCAGCTGCGCGCAGATGGGGGAAAAACTGTTTTTT.

This clonotype has just a few counts. This chain links TRBV9 with TRBJ2-4; the D call may be TRBD1 or TRBD2 (5 bases each). Per the germline V gene, CDR1 is SGDLS and CDR2 is YYNGEE. The V and J ends lost 0 bases and 7 bases respectively, with 11 bases between them. The CDR3 extends over 14 amino acids. The chain's CDR3 is CASSVGGAENIQYF. CDR3 coding DNA: TGTGCCAGCAGCGTAGGAGGGGCAGAGAACATTCAGTACTTC.

This clonotype was seen a few times. J is TRBJ2-3 and V is TRBV4-3; TRBD2 matches 15 bases. J gave up 5 bases and V 0 bases, and 6 bases lay outside the gene matches. Germline values: CDR1 LGHNA, CDR2 YSLEER. The CDR3 is 18 amino acids. The CDR3: CASSQDWTSGGVLDTQYF. As DNA, the CDR3 is TGCGCCAGCAGCCAAGATTGGACTAGCGGGGGGGTTTTAGATACGCAGTATTTT.

This sequence joins TRBV7-2 and TRBJ1-1; D may be TRBD1 (5 bases). This CDR3 has 14 amino acids. The V gene lost 2 bases and the J gene lost 7 bases, with 14 bases spanning the gap. CDR1 and CDR2 (germline): SGHTA, FQGNSA. CDR3 amino acids: CASSLNQGISEAFF. The CDR3 DNA is TGTGCCAGCAGCTTAAATCAGGGAATAAGTGAAGCTTTCTTT.

The CDR3 DNA follows: TGTGCCAGCAGCCCGGATGGGACTAGCGGGGGGACGCAGTATTTT. It encodes CASSPDGTSGGTQYF. The chain is built from TRBV11-1 and TRBJ2-3, with TRBD2 matching 15 bases. The V and J ends lost 5 bases and 9 bases, in that order; junction bases with no gene match: 6. The V gene's germline CDR1 is SGHAT and CDR2 FQDESV (reference sequence). CDR3 length: 15 residues.

This clonotype was seen only a few times. This chain connects TRBV12-3 or TRBV12-4 to TRBJ1-5; no definite D call. The CDR3 is 13 amino acids. The V and J ends lost 6 bases and 0 bases respectively, with 6 bases between them. The CDR3 sequence is CASRTDSNQPQHF. The CDR3 nucleotides read TGTGCCAGCAGAACAGATAGCAATCAGCCCCAGCATTTT.